This is a list of T cell receptor beta chains from one sample in a study of T cells in Graves' hyperthyroidism and ophthalmopathy. TCRdb reanalysed the multiplex PCR reads using MiXCR and keeps one entry per CDR3 protein. The sample has fewer than 900,000 distinct CDR3 sequences, around 17% seen once; the top ten hold under 9.5%. The specimen was blood. These receptors all come from a man between 18 and 35 years old with Graves' hyperthyroidism. Each CDR3 is given with its conserved first and last residue. A D gene is named only where the DNA matches it firmly. A row's size may be missing; if present it is once, few, many or a size class.

>TRBJ1-1|many|TRBD1|TRBV2
CASGDSRAFF
TGTGCCAGCGGGGACAGCAGAGCTTTCTTT
>TRBJ2-3|few|.|TRBV7-3
CASGGGGLNTQYF
TGTGCCAGCGGGGGAGGCGGACTAAATACGCAGTATTTT
>TRBJ2-3|many|.|TRBV28
CASSSGTDTQYF
TGTGCCAGCAGTTCAGGGACAGATACGCAGTATTTT
>TRBJ2-5|many|TRBD2|TRBV20-1
CSPGTSGRETQYF
TGCAGTCCGGGGACTAGCGGGAGAGAGACCCAGTACTTC
>TRBJ2-7|many|TRBD1|TRBV28
CASRPTGPSYEQYF
TGTGCCAGCAGGCCGACAGGGCCCTCCTACGAGCAGTACTTC
>TRBJ2-1|many|TRBD2|TRBV2
CASTQIGLAVFSNEQFF
TGTGCCAGCACGCAAATCGGACTAGCGGTATTTAGCAATGAGCAGTTCTTC
>TRBJ1-2|many|.|TRBV7-2
CASSLGWGRALWGYTF
TGTGCCAGCAGCTTAGGGTGGGGAAGGGCCCTCTGGGGCTACACCTTC
>TRBJ2-7|many|.|TRBV7-2
CASSLVLVPSYEQYF
TGTGCCAGCAGCTTAGTCTTAGTCCCTTCCTACGAGCAGTACTTC
>TRBJ2-5|few|.|TRBV5-1
CASSLGRAETQYF
TGCGCCAGCAGCTTGGGAAGGGCGGAGACCCAGTACTTC
>TRBJ2-5|.|.|TRBV20-1
CSARDLGTTPETQYF
TGCAGTGCTAGAGATCTCGGGACAACCCCGGAGACCCAGTACTTC
>TRBJ1-2|.|TRBD1|TRBV24-1
CATSDFNRGYGYTF
TGTGCCACCAGTGATTTTAACAGGGGTTATGGCTACACCTTC
>TRBJ2-2|.|TRBD2|TRBV9
CASASGTTGELFF
TGTGCCAGCGCGAGCGGGACCACCGGGGAGCTGTTTTTT
>TRBJ2-7|many|.|TRBV29-1
CSVEEVGADYEQYF
TGCAGCGTTGAAGAAGTTGGCGCAGACTACGAGCAGTACTTC
>TRBJ2-1|.|.|TRBV27
CASSSRGYYSNEQFF
TGTGCCAGCAGTTCAAGAGGATACTACAGCAATGAGCAGTTCTTC
>TRBJ1-1|many|TRBD1|TRBV20-1
CSARGDRGVMRNTEAFF
TGCAGTGCTAGAGGAGACAGGGGGGTCATGCGGAACACTGAAGCTTTCTTT
>TRBJ2-1|many|TRBD2|TRBV7-2
CASSSSGLAGPNYNEQFF
TGTGCCAGCAGCTCCTCGGGACTAGCGGGACCAAACTACAATGAGCAGTTCTTC
>TRBJ2-7|many|TRBD2|TRBV28
CASSILSGPYEQYF
TGTGCCAGCAGTATACTTAGCGGGCCGTACGAGCAGTACTTC
>TRBJ2-7|.|.|TRBV7-9
CASSPRGKTAEQYF
TGTGCCAGCAGCCCCCGAGGGAAAACGGCCGAGCAGTACTTC
>TRBJ2-2|.|TRBD2|TRBV6-1
CASRRAGGANTGELFF
TGTGCCAGCAGGCGAGCGGGAGGGGCGAACACCGGGGAGCTGTTTTTT
>TRBJ2-5|.|TRBD1|TRBV24-1
CATSDPLGQGAETQYF
TGTGCCACCAGTGATCCCCTGGGACAGGGAGCAGAGACCCAGTACTTC
>TRBJ2-5|many|.|TRBV11-2
CASRTILGGGQETQYF
TGTGCCAGCAGGACAATTTTAGGGGGTGGGCAAGAGACCCAGTACTTC
>TRBJ2-1|.|.|TRBV19
CASSITSYNEQFF
TGTGCCAGTAGTATAACTTCCTACAATGAGCAGTTCTTC
>TRBJ2-7|many|TRBD2|TRBV7-3
CASSSPFGRASYEQYF
TGTGCCAGCAGCTCCCCTTTCGGGAGGGCGTCCTACGAGCAGTACTTC
>TRBJ2-7|.|TRBD2|TRBV11-1
CASSPAGTSGSMRLYEQYF
TGTGCCAGCAGCCCCGCCGGGACTAGCGGCTCCATGAGGTTATACGAGCAGTACTTC
>TRBJ2-5|many|TRBD1|TRBV28
CASRDRGQTQYF
TGTGCCAGCAGGGACAGGGGTCAGACCCAGTACTTC
>TRBJ2-7|few|.|TRBV29-1
CSIGGEEPVLGEQYF
TGCTCCATAGGGGGGGAAGAGCCCGTTCTGGGCGAGCAGTACTTC
>TRBJ2-3|many|TRBD2|TRBV3-1
CASSQVGLGDTDTQYF
TGTGCCAGCAGCCAAGTGGGACTAGGGGACACAGATACGCAGTATTTT
>TRBJ1-1|many|TRBD1|TRBV28
CASSFLGTGNTEAFF
TGTGCCAGCAGTTTTTTGGGGACAGGGAACACTGAAGCTTTCTTT
>TRBJ1-1|.|.|TRBV11-2
CASSPLSQVRTEAFF
TGTGCCAGCAGCCCCCTGTCACAGGTCAGAACTGAAGCTTTCTTT
>TRBJ2-5|few|TRBD1|TRBV24-1
CATSGGATETQYF
TGTGCCACCTCAGGGGGCGCAACGGAGACCCAGTACTTC
>TRBJ1-2|few|TRBD1|TRBV4-1
CASSQEQGANYGYTF
TGCGCCAGCAGCCAAGAGCAGGGGGCTAACTATGGCTACACCTTC
>TRBJ1-2|many|.|TRBV11-1
CASSLLGEGYTF
TGTGCCAGCAGCTTATTAGGGGAAGGCTACACCTTC
>TRBJ2-5|many|TRBD2|TRBV7-2
CASSFSPAGVQETQYF
TGTGCCAGCAGCTTTTCCCCAGCGGGAGTGCAGGAGACCCAGTACTTC
>TRBJ2-1|many|.|TRBV7-8
CASSLYRMNEQFF
TGTGCCAGCAGCTTATACAGGATGAATGAGCAGTTCTTC
>TRBJ2-1|many|.|TRBV24-1
CATSDLRGSLGTYNEQFF
TGTGCCACCAGTGATTTGCGAGGATCCCTCGGAACCTACAATGAGCAGTTCTTC
>TRBJ1-1|few|.|TRBV12-3/TRBV12-4
CASSPLGLRNTEAFF
TGTGCCAGCAGTCCCCTGGGCCTCCGGAACACTGAAGCTTTCTTT
>TRBJ2-7|few|.|TRBV6-2/TRBV6-3
CASRPGPPGEQYF
TGTGCCAGCAGGCCCGGGCCGCCGGGCGAGCAGTACTTC
>TRBJ2-3|few|.|TRBV11-3
CASSPVPVDTQYF
TGTGCCAGCAGTCCCGTTCCCGTAGATACGCAGTATTTT
>TRBJ2-7|.|TRBD2|TRBV20-1
CSARDGEGLSYEQYF
TGCAGTGCTAGAGATGGGGAGGGACTCTCCTACGAGCAGTACTTC
>TRBJ1-1|.|.|TRBV9
CASSVWTNTEAFF
TGTGCCAGCAGCGTATGGACGAACACTGAAGCTTTCTTT
>TRBJ1-1|few|.|TRBV6-1
CKSGWGTEAFF
TGCAAATCAGGGTGGGGCACTGAAGCTTTCTTT
>TRBJ1-5|few|.|TRBV5-5
CASSLRRDSNQPQHF
TGTGCCAGCAGCTTGAGAAGGGATAGCAATCAGCCCCAGCATTTT